The rows below give T cell receptor beta chains drawn from one sample of a study of T cells in Graves' hyperthyroidism and ophthalmopathy. A single record per CDR3 protein comes from TCRdb applying MiXCR to the multiplex PCR reads. The table includes around 500,000 distinct CDR3 sequences, 14% detected once. The sequenced sample consisted of blood. These receptors all stem from a woman in her forties with Graves' hyperthyroidism. CDR3s include the opening cysteine and the closing phenylalanine or tryptophan. Each record gives: CDR3 length, V gene, CDR3 protein.

cdr3_length: 16; v_call: TRBV10-3; cdr3_aa: CAISELGSGGNQPQHF
cdr3_length: 14; v_call: TRBV28; cdr3_aa: CASRPQGLSTEAFF
cdr3_length: 15; v_call: TRBV29-1; cdr3_aa: CSVEGVYGIKETQYF
cdr3_length: 15; v_call: TRBV20-1; cdr3_aa: CSASEQGISGNTIYF
cdr3_length: 16; v_call: TRBV20-1; cdr3_aa: CSARDPRTSGRGEQFF
cdr3_length: 16; v_call: TRBV12-3/TRBV12-4; cdr3_aa: CASRRRDRGNTGELFF
cdr3_length: 14; v_call: TRBV5-6; cdr3_aa: CASSSAGGADTQYF
cdr3_length: 13; v_call: TRBV6-1; cdr3_aa: CASSETFWDEQYF
cdr3_length: 17; v_call: TRBV5-8; cdr3_aa: CASSSTTGTRTVNEQFF
cdr3_length: 15; v_call: TRBV13; cdr3_aa: CASSSYNRALRSYTF
cdr3_length: 15; v_call: TRBV28; cdr3_aa: CASSTRTGYDQPQHF
cdr3_length: 15; v_call: TRBV9; cdr3_aa: CASSVRGSGYNEQFF
cdr3_length: 13; v_call: TRBV30; cdr3_aa: CAWSVGNYQPQHF
cdr3_length: 12; v_call: TRBV29-1; cdr3_aa: CSVVGENYGYTF
cdr3_length: 15; v_call: TRBV28; cdr3_aa: CASSPQGTNNQPQHF
cdr3_length: 15; v_call: TRBV12-3/TRBV12-4; cdr3_aa: CASSPVESRTDTQYF
cdr3_length: 15; v_call: TRBV6-6; cdr3_aa: CASSYGRSLAYGYTF
cdr3_length: 15; v_call: TRBV11-2; cdr3_aa: CASTQGSDKFYEQYF
cdr3_length: 15; v_call: TRBV19; cdr3_aa: CASLRYSASIGELFF
cdr3_length: 14; v_call: TRBV6-1; cdr3_aa: CASSQRLFEDSPFF
cdr3_length: 16; v_call: TRBV28; cdr3_aa: CASSLLLGQGKNTIYF
cdr3_length: 11; v_call: TRBV27; cdr3_aa: CASSKAGEQYF
cdr3_length: 16; v_call: TRBV7-9; cdr3_aa: CASSSLAGGPGNEQFF
cdr3_length: 16; v_call: TRBV12-3/TRBV12-4; cdr3_aa: CASSLYSGGSLAEQFF
cdr3_length: 14; v_call: TRBV7-7; cdr3_aa: CASSLVLGDEKLFF
cdr3_length: 14; v_call: TRBV7-9; cdr3_aa: CASSSISKLYEQYF
cdr3_length: 15; v_call: TRBV15; cdr3_aa: CATSRGPAGAYEQYF
cdr3_length: 14; v_call: TRBV14; cdr3_aa: CASSQVGGENGQFF
cdr3_length: 16; v_call: TRBV4-1; cdr3_aa: CASSQDTGEVSYEQYF
cdr3_length: 16; v_call: TRBV3-1; cdr3_aa: CASSRRSGPVGYEQYF
cdr3_length: 12; v_call: TRBV10-3; cdr3_aa: CAISEPDQPQHF
cdr3_length: 17; v_call: TRBV6-7; cdr3_aa: CASERASGRANTGELFF
cdr3_length: 15; v_call: TRBV29-1; cdr3_aa: CSVGASGSGTGELFF
cdr3_length: 16; v_call: TRBV7-2; cdr3_aa: CASSSLGQGNYYEQFF
cdr3_length: 15; v_call: TRBV20-1; cdr3_aa: CSASSTTGISDTQYF
cdr3_length: 17; v_call: TRBV5-1; cdr3_aa: CASSFQGIFSGANVLTF
cdr3_length: 16; v_call: TRBV19; cdr3_aa: CASSHGAGVITGELFF
cdr3_length: 15; v_call: TRBV12-3/TRBV12-4; cdr3_aa: CASSSTLAVQKTQYF
cdr3_length: 14; v_call: TRBV2; cdr3_aa: CASRGTSGMNEQYF
cdr3_length: 15; v_call: TRBV2; cdr3_aa: CASNQDTSSYNEQFF
cdr3_length: 12; v_call: TRBV19; cdr3_aa: CASSDQVNEQFF
cdr3_length: 15; v_call: TRBV12-3/TRBV12-4; cdr3_aa: CASSGPKTAIYGYTF
cdr3_length: 15; v_call: TRBV3-1; cdr3_aa: CASSPGFSYNSPLHF
cdr3_length: 14; v_call: TRBV12-3/TRBV12-4; cdr3_aa: CAGSTGQVNQPQHF
cdr3_length: 16; v_call: TRBV7-9; cdr3_aa: CASSSTGGVGTGELFF
cdr3_length: 14; v_call: TRBV12-3/TRBV12-4; cdr3_aa: CASSFKRGYNEQFF
cdr3_length: 16; v_call: TRBV20-1; cdr3_aa: CSATGTSGRYEDEQFF
cdr3_length: 15; v_call: TRBV6-1; cdr3_aa: CASILRQGVNSPLHF
cdr3_length: 18; v_call: TRBV19; cdr3_aa: CASRSPGGQRTENTEAFF
cdr3_length: 15; v_call: TRBV20-1; cdr3_aa: CSARNRQGRAGELFF
cdr3_length: 14; v_call: TRBV27; cdr3_aa: CASSYGQGAHEQYF
cdr3_length: 15; v_call: TRBV5-4; cdr3_aa: CASSLGSSVKDTQYF
cdr3_length: 14; v_call: TRBV7-9; cdr3_aa: CASSESREGNEQFF
cdr3_length: 15; v_call: TRBV7-9; cdr3_aa: CASSPHNIENTEAFF
cdr3_length: 14; v_call: TRBV9; cdr3_aa: CASSGRDRVGSYTF
cdr3_length: 16; v_call: TRBV18; cdr3_aa: CASSPRTVRSNQPQHF
cdr3_length: 15; v_call: TRBV19; cdr3_aa: CASSATYGGRYEQYF